The clone carrying this TCR beta chain was counted ten times or more. The antigen is not known. The source of the sample is a study of T cell repertoires in cytomegalovirus infection. Study-wide context: Well-studied HLA-B-restricted CMV epitopes were used in the study alongside recently identified HLA-C-restricted ones. Public signatures in TCR beta pointed to CMV infection and matching HLA type.

This CDR3 comprises 15 residues. Germline V lookup: CDR1 SEHNR, CDR2 FQNEAQ (reference sequence). With 2 bases removed from V and 7 bases from J, the gap between germline ends came to 12 bases. TCRdb analysed the reads with MiXCR anew, one entry per CDR3 protein. The table records approximately 280,000 distinct CDR3 sequences, 22% of them present only once. Study-wide points: CMV-specific HLA-C-restricted TCR beta clonotypes dominated the ex vivo response.

The receptor comes from a human donor in good health (CMV status not recorded). Some clones in this sample may be carry-over from other donors' samples. The material was cultured PBMCs, obtained from culture after CMV antigen stimulation. The chain couples TRBV7-9 to TRBJ1-6; no reliable D call. The CDR3 protein is CASSLFQEGNSPLHF. As DNA, the CDR3 is TGTGCCAGCAGCTTATTTCAAGAGGGCAATTCACCCCTCCACTTT.